These 4 T cell receptor beta chains originate from one sample sequenced in a study of cytomegalovirus exposure and HLA in healthy donors. It was with 60 Vbeta and 13 Jbeta primers that the PCR ran. Sequencing was performed with immunoSEQ multiplex PCR; in TCRdb, only in-frame clones are kept and a portion is missing. The sample has about 150,000 clones; roughly 78% are singletons. The sequencing sample was made of PBMCs. These TCRs come from a man aged 25-45 years in good health.

This chain joins TRBV21-1 and TRBJ2-1; the table's D call of TRBD1 was not tested on the DNA. TRBV21-1 is annotated as a pseudogene. The CDR3 extends over 21 amino acids. The CDR3 region is CASNKGVVGRDLKNPYNEQFF. The DNA for the CDR3 is TGTGCCAGCAACAAAGGTGTGGTTGGCAGGGATCTCAAAAATCCATACAATGAGCAGTTCTTC.

V and J are TRBV7-2 and TRBJ2-5; D unresolved. The V gene's germline CDR1 is SGHTA and CDR2 FQGNSA. Trimming took 0 bases from V and 4 from J, leaving 3 bases between them. The CDR3 runs to 12 residues. The CDR3 nucleotides are TGTGCCAGCAGCTTAGCCCGAGAGACCCAGTACTTC. It codes for CASSLARETQYF.

The chain joins TRBV30 to TRBJ1-3; 7 bases align to TRBD1. In germline, CDR1 is GTSNPN, CDR2 SVGIG (reference sequence). With 8 bases clipped from V and 3 bases from J, the junction kept 10 bases outside the gene matches. This CDR3 spans 14 amino acids. CDR3 sequence: CALDPTGVGNTIYF. As DNA, the CDR3 is TGTGCCCTAGACCCTACAGGGGTTGGAAACACCATATATTTT. The full variable domain, completed using reference TRBV30 and TRBJ1-3, is SQTIHQWPATLVQPVGSPLSLECTVEGTSNPNLYWYRQAAGRGLQLLFYSVGIGQISSEVPQNLSASRPQDRQFILSSKKLLLSDSGFYLCALDPTGVGNTIYFGEGSWLTVV.

V is TRBV6-5 and J is TRBJ1-1, with 7 bases identical to TRBD1. The V gene's germline CDR1 is MNHEY and CDR2 SVGAGI. The CDR3 sequence is 15 residues long. J was trimmed by 7 bases and V by 2 bases; bases with no gene match: 10. The CDR3 sequence is CASSYRLGGASEAFF. The CDR3 coding sequence is TGTGCCAGCAGTTACCGATTAGGGGGCGCGAGTGAAGCTTTCTTT.